The 16 T cell receptor beta chains presented below share a single source sample, sequenced in a study of cytomegalovirus exposure and HLA in healthy donors. The PCR had 60 Vbeta and 13 Jbeta primers. Only in-frame clones appear in the TCRdb table, and some are missing; sequencing was by immunoSEQ multiplex PCR. The data show 140,000 or so clones, around 80% seen once. The specimen sequenced was PBMCs. Every receptor here comes from a man in his forties or fifties in good health and CMV-seronegative.

The chain carries TRBV6-1 and TRBJ1-6; D not certain. Trimming took 4 bases from V and 9 from J, leaving 16 bases between them. The CDR3 has 15 amino acids. Germline V gene data show CDR1 as MNHNS and CDR2 as SASEGT. CDR3 nucleotide sequence: TGTGCCAGCAGTGGAAGGAGGGAACCCACTTCACCCCTCCACTTT. Residues: CASSGRREPTSPLHF.

Note on this clone: The identical CDR3 is also encoded by other nucleotide sequences in the sample. CDR3 residues: CASSSSGHHSNQPQHF. DNA for the CDR3: TGTGCCAGCAGTTCCTCGGGACACCATAGCAATCAGCCCCAGCATTTT. The rearrangement joins TRBV28 to TRBJ1-5; possible D gene TRBD1, 6 bases. The CDR3 loop spans 16 amino acids. Trimming removed 4 bases at V and 0 bases at J, with 13 bases between. Germline assignment: CDR1 MDHEN and CDR2 SYDVKM.

V and J are TRBV2 and TRBJ2-2; 8 nucleotides match TRBD1. The CDR3 is made up of 15 amino acids. CDR1 is SNHLY, CDR2 FYNNEI, per germline. J lost 2 bases, V lost 6 bases, and 5 bases had no gene match. CDR3 bases: TGTGCCAGCAGCAGAGGACAGGGAAACACCGGGGAGCTGTTTTTT. Translation gives CASSRGQGNTGELFF.

This chain joins TRBV5-4 and TRBJ1-6; D not resolved. Germline V CDR1 and CDR2: SGHNT, YYREEE (reference sequence). The CDR3 runs to 15 residues. V gave up 1 base and J gave up 8 bases, with 13 bases separating them. The CDR3 loop reads CASSLPGGADSPLHF. CDR3 nucleotide sequence: TGTGCCAGCAGCTTGCCAGGTGGAGCGGATTCACCCCTCCACTTT.

V usage is TRBV5-1 and J usage is TRBJ1-6; D unresolved. V was pared by 1 base and J by 5 bases, with 10 bases between. CDR3 length equals 15 residues. From germline, CDR1 is SGHRS and CDR2 YFSETQ. The CDR3 region is CASSLSSTDNSPLHF. The CDR3 DNA sequence: TGCGCCAGCAGCTTGTCAAGTACAGATAATTCACCCCTCCACTTT.

This chain uses TRBV29-1 with TRBJ2-3, with 9 bases identical to TRBD2. J gave up 1 base and V 5 bases, and 7 bases lay outside the gene matches. Germline V gene lookup returns CDR1 SQVTM and CDR2 ANQGSEA. The CDR3 is 15 amino acids. CDR3 residues: CSVPGAGGRTDTQYF. In nucleotides, the CDR3 is TGCAGCGTTCCAGGAGCGGGGGGACGCACAGATACGCAGTATTTT.

The chain joins TRBV5-1 to TRBJ2-7; possibly TRBD2 for D (6 bases). Germline assignment: CDR1 SGHRS and CDR2 YFSETQ. The CDR3 is 14 amino acids. V lost 7 bases to trimming and J lost 0 bases, with 14 bases between them. The CDR3 nucleotides read TGCGCCAGCTCCTCACGGACTATCTCCTACGAGCAGTACTTC. It translates to CASSSRTISYEQYF.

The chain has TRBV28 and TRBJ1-1; D remains unclear. CDR1 is MDHEN, CDR2 SYDVKM, per germline. This CDR3 is 11 amino acids long. V lost 5 bases, J lost 1 base, and 2 bases lay in between. In DNA form, the CDR3 reads TGTGCCAGCAGTCAGAACACTGAAGCTTTCTTT. Translated, it gives CASSQNTEAFF.

This CDR3 is CASSPGKAVHEQFF. The CDR3 DNA sequence: TGTGCCAGCAGCCCCGGGAAGGCTGTGCATGAGCAGTTCTTC. This chain connects TRBV7-3 to TRBJ2-1, with D possibly matching TRBD2 (5 bases). The CDR3 spans 14 residues. CDR1 is SGHTA and CDR2 is FQGTGA in the germline V gene. With 5 bases removed from V and 8 bases from J, the gap between germline ends came to 16 bases.

The CDR3 DNA sequence: TGTGCCAGCTTCGGGGATACTCGGTCCTACAATGAGCAGTTCTTC. Protein product: CASFGDTRSYNEQFF. The rearrangement uses TRBV25-1 and TRBJ2-1; a weak D match, TRBD2 (5 bases). This CDR3 contains 15 residues. The germline V gene has CDR1 MGHDK and CDR2 SYGVNS. Trimming pared 8 bases from V and 1 base from J, leaving 15 bases between.

The chain carries TRBV5-1 and TRBJ2-3; D is perhaps TRBD1 (5 bases). CDR3 length equals 13 residues. CDR1 SGHRS and CDR2 YFSETQ come from the germline V gene. Trimming took off 4 bases at V and 0 bases at J, with 6 bases between the two ends. The CDR3: CASSDRSTDTQYF. In nucleotides, the CDR3 is TGCGCCAGCAGCGACAGAAGCACAGATACGCAGTATTTT.

V usage is TRBV7-9 and J usage is TRBJ1-5; 10 bases fit TRBD1. The CDR3 spans 17 residues. V shed 5 bases and J 2 bases; nucleotides not matched to a gene: 9. Germline CDR1 reads SEHNR; CDR2 reads FQNEAQ (reference sequence). In DNA form, the CDR3 reads TGTGCCAGCAGCCAGGCGACAGGGGGCTTTGGCAATCAGCCCCAGCATTTT. It yields the protein CASSQATGGFGNQPQHF.

The rearrangement uses TRBV28 and TRBJ1-2, with TRBD1 as a possible D gene (6 bases). Trimming removed 9 bases from V and 1 base from J, with 18 bases in between. The CDR3 runs to 15 residues. Germline-derived CDR1 and CDR2 are MDHEN and SYDVKM. CDR3 DNA sequence: TGTGCCAGTAGAGAGACCGGGACAATTAACTATGGCTACACCTTC. Its translation: CASRETGTINYGYTF.

V usage is TRBV10-2 and J usage is TRBJ2-1; weak D call: TRBD2 (6 bases). CDR1 WSHSY and CDR2 SAAADI come from the germline V gene. Trimming pared 8 bases from V and 4 bases from J, leaving 15 bases between. The CDR3 totals 14 residues. CDR3 amino acids: CASRSGTQYNEQFF. CDR3 sequence (DNA): TGCGCCAGCCGTTCCGGGACTCAATACAATGAGCAGTTCTTC.

The V call is TRBV5-1, the J call TRBJ2-2; TRBD2 agrees at 8 bases. V gave up 3 bases and J gave up 4 bases; unmatched junction bases: 14. Germline-derived CDR1 and CDR2 are SGHRS and YFSETQ. This CDR3 is built from 18 residues. The CDR3 coding sequence is TGCGCCAGCAGCTCGCTCCCGTCCGGGACTAGTGGCACCGGGGAGCTGTTTTTT. It encodes CASSSLPSGTSGTGELFF.

This chain connects TRBV7-2 to TRBJ2-7; D gene unclear. This CDR3 comprises 16 residues. Germline V CDR1 and CDR2: SGHTA, FQGNSA. V was clipped by 3 bases and J by 0 bases, with 15 bases between them. Written as DNA, the CDR3 is TGTGCCAGCAGCTTCCCCCCGGGTAAGAGCTCCTACGAGCAGTACTTC. It is translated as CASSFPPGKSSYEQYF.